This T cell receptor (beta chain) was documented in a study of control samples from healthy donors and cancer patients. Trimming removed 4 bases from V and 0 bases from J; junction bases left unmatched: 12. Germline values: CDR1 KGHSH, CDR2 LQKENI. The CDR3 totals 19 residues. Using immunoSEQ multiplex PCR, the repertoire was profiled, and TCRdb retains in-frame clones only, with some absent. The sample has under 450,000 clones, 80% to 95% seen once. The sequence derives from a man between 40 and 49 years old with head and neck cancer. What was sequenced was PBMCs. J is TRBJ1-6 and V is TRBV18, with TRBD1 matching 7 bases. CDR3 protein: CASSQSTGTVSSYNSPLHF. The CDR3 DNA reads TGTGCCAGCTCACAATCGACCGGGACAGTTAGCTCCTATAATTCACCCCTCCACTTT.